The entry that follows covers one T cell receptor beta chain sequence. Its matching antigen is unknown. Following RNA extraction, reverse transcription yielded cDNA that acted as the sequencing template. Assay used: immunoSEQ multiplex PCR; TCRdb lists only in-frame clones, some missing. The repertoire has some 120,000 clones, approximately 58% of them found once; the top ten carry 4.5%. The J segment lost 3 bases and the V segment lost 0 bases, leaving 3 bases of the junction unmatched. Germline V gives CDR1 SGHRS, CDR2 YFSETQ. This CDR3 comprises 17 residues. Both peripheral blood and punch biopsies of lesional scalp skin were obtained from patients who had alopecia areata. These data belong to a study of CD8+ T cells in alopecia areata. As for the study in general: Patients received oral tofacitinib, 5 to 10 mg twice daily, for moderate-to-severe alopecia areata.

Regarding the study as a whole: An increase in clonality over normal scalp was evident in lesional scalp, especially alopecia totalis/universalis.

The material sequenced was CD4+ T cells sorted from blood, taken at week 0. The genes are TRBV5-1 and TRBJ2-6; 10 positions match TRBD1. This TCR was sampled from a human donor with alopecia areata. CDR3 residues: CASSLGQGALGANVLTF. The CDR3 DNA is TGCGCCAGCAGCTTGGGACAGGGGGCGCTTGGGGCCAACGTCCTGACTTTC.